This T cell receptor (beta chain) was captured in a study of human CD8 memory T cell subsets (dated by TCRdb to about 2020). In terms of the full investigation: TCRbeta repertoires of stem-like (TSTEM), progenitor exhausted-like (TPEX) and effector memory CD8+ T cell subsets were compared to assess their clonal relationships. Six donors each provided TSTEM, TPEX and effector memory subsets, and TCRbeta repertoires were obtained from all six.

A Human TCR Profiling Kit was used to prepare UMI-labeled 5' RACE TCRbeta libraries. Every TCRbeta library was prepared in parallel with an identical number of PCR cycles. The authors' pipeline ran thus. Between about 2,700 and 18,000 functional CDR3beta clonotypes were contained in each TCRbeta library. MIGEC 1.2.9 handled UMI extraction and consensus assembly, with a minimum of three reads required per UMI. In-frame CDR3beta repertoires were extracted with MiXCR 3.0.3. After each sample was downsampled to 42,000 randomly selected UMIs, diversity metrics were computed in VDJtools 1.2.1. For each sample pair, the repertoire overlap metrics D, R and F2 were calculated in VDJtools using the top 3,000 clones. One entry per CDR3 protein sequence results from the TCRdb reprocessing of the reads, with DNA left out. For this entry, the V and J calls and clone size follow TCRdb and not the study's own pipeline. The data table for this sample lists 12,000 or so distinct CDR3 sequences. Approximately 15% of the sample belongs to the ten largest clones.

Peripheral blood mononuclear cells were isolated from healthy donor buffy coats by density gradient separation. Negative magnetic separation using EasySep or MojoSort CD8+ T cell isolation kits was how the study enriched total CD8+ T cells. An RNeasy Mini Kit was used to extract total RNA from duplicate vials of some 150,000 sorted CD8+ T cells per subset. The PBMCs were used fresh or after being cryopreserved in fetal bovine serum with around 9.2% DMSO. Fluorescence-activated cell sorting on a FACSAria III was used to sort CD8+ T cell subsets to purity. The germline V gene yields SNHLY for CDR1 and FYNNEI for CDR2. Inclusive of the bounding cysteine and phenylalanine, the CDR3 is 13 residues long. The DNA sequence is not available. On the study overall, not on this receptor specifically: Greater repertoire diversity in TSTEM than in TPEX subsets was suggested by Chao1 estimates, potentially reflecting a broader range of specificities. Only TCRbeta chains were sequenced, and the repertoire comparisons were based on roughly six donors and tested using paired t-tests with Bonferroni correction. Although both stem-like subsets shared clonotypes with effector memory cells, the overlap between TSTEM and TPEX repertoires was minimal, suggesting distinct antigen spectra for the TSTEM and TPEX subsets. Normalized Shannon-Wiener diversity was similarly high in the TSTEM and TPEX subsets, while the effector memory subsets were comparatively less diverse.

On this clonotype: Its antigen remains unidentified.

The source of this sequence is a human donor in good health. The sequence is built from TRBV2 and TRBJ1-5. The sample consisted of CD8+ T cells from PBMCs. CDR3 sequence: CASTGFGDQPQHF. When the CDR3 is completed using the reference TRBV2 and TRBJ1-5 genes on either side, the full variable domain is EPEVTQTPSHQVTQMGQEVILRCVPISNHLYFYWYRQILGQKVEFLVSFYNNEISEKSEIFDDQFSVERPDGSNFTLKIRSTKLEDSAMYFCASTGFGDQPQHFGDGTRLSIL.